Listed below are T cell receptor beta chains from one sample, sequenced in a study of T cells in Graves' hyperthyroidism and ophthalmopathy. One entry per CDR3 protein results from TCRdb running MiXCR on the multiplex PCR reads. The data show approximately 530,000 distinct CDR3 sequences, with approximately 15% seen just once and around a sixth held by the top ten. Input material: blood. The receptor source for this set is a woman aged 18 to 35 with Graves' hyperthyroidism. CDR3s include the opening cysteine and the closing phenylalanine or tryptophan. Each record gives: clone size, CDR3 length, V gene, D gene, J gene, CDR3 DNA, CDR3 protein. The D gene is left open where the match is weak. The listing skips clone size in some rows; elsewhere it reads once, few, many or a size class.

clone_size: NA
cdr3_length: 17
v_call: TRBV3-1
d_call: TRBD1
j_call: TRBJ1-1
cdr3_nt: TGTGCCAGCAGCCAAGAATTTACAGGGGGCAGGAACACTGAAGCTTTCTTT
cdr3_aa: CASSQEFTGGRNTEAFF

clone_size: NA
cdr3_length: 17
v_call: TRBV5-8
d_call: TRBD2
j_call: TRBJ2-2
cdr3_nt: TGTGCCAGCAGCCCGGGACTAGCGGAGACGAACACCGGGGAGCTGTTTTTT
cdr3_aa: CASSPGLAETNTGELFF

clone_size: few
cdr3_length: 15
v_call: TRBV20-1
d_call: NA
j_call: TRBJ1-4
cdr3_nt: TGCAGTGCTAGAGATTCTGACAGGCAGTTCGAAAAACTGTTTTTT
cdr3_aa: CSARDSDRQFEKLFF

clone_size: few
cdr3_length: 14
v_call: TRBV19
d_call: NA
j_call: TRBJ1-4
cdr3_nt: TGTGCCAGTCGCAAGGGTATGATCGATGAAAAACTGTTTTTT
cdr3_aa: CASRKGMIDEKLFF

clone_size: many
cdr3_length: 14
v_call: TRBV27
d_call: NA
j_call: TRBJ1-1
cdr3_nt: TGTGCCAGCAGTTTATTGCCCGAAAACACTGAAGCTTTCTTT
cdr3_aa: CASSLLPENTEAFF

clone_size: few
cdr3_length: 14
v_call: TRBV30
d_call: NA
j_call: TRBJ2-3
cdr3_nt: TGTGCCTGGAGTATAGGGGCAGGGGCAGATACGCAGTATTTT
cdr3_aa: CAWSIGAGADTQYF

clone_size: many
cdr3_length: 15
v_call: TRBV2
d_call: NA
j_call: TRBJ2-1
cdr3_nt: TGTGCCAGCCGGACCGGGACCCAGAGGGCCAATGAGCAGTTCTTC
cdr3_aa: CASRTGTQRANEQFF

clone_size: once
cdr3_length: 15
v_call: TRBV2
d_call: TRBD2
j_call: TRBJ2-1
cdr3_nt: TGTGCCAGCGATAGGACTAGCGGGAGTGTCAATGAGCAGTTCTTC
cdr3_aa: CASDRTSGSVNEQFF

clone_size: many
cdr3_length: 15
v_call: TRBV12-3/TRBV12-4
d_call: TRBD1
j_call: TRBJ1-5
cdr3_nt: TGTGCCAGCAGTTGGGACAGGGGTTCCAATCAGCCCCAGCATTTT
cdr3_aa: CASSWDRGSNQPQHF

clone_size: NA
cdr3_length: 12
v_call: TRBV4-1
d_call: NA
j_call: TRBJ1-6
cdr3_nt: TGCGCCAGCAGGACAGGAGATTCACCCCTCCACTTT
cdr3_aa: CASRTGDSPLHF

clone_size: NA
cdr3_length: 15
v_call: TRBV28
d_call: NA
j_call: TRBJ1-1
cdr3_nt: TGTGCCAGCAGTACCCGGTGGGGGGATGAAACTGAAGCTTTCTTT
cdr3_aa: CASSTRWGDETEAFF

clone_size: many
cdr3_length: 14
v_call: TRBV2
d_call: TRBD1
j_call: TRBJ1-2
cdr3_nt: TGTGCCAGCAGGTTCAGGGGGCTCTCGAGTGGCTACACCTTC
cdr3_aa: CASRFRGLSSGYTF

clone_size: NA
cdr3_length: 13
v_call: TRBV27
d_call: TRBD2
j_call: TRBJ2-7
cdr3_nt: TGTGCCAGCCAGGTCGGGGGGGGATACGAGCAGTACTTC
cdr3_aa: CASQVGGGYEQYF

clone_size: NA
cdr3_length: 17
v_call: TRBV25-1
d_call: NA
j_call: TRBJ1-4
cdr3_nt: TGTGCCAGCAGTGAAACGGGACTACCTGCAACTAATGAAAAACTGTTTTTT
cdr3_aa: CASSETGLPATNEKLFF

clone_size: NA
cdr3_length: 15
v_call: TRBV6-1
d_call: NA
j_call: TRBJ1-2
cdr3_nt: TGTGCCAGCAGTCCGGAACTCAGGGCGTTCGTAGGCTACACCTTC
cdr3_aa: CASSPELRAFVGYTF

clone_size: once
cdr3_length: 12
v_call: TRBV6-6
d_call: NA
j_call: TRBJ2-7
cdr3_nt: TGTGCCAGCAGTTACTCCACTATGGAGCAGTACTTC
cdr3_aa: CASSYSTMEQYF

clone_size: many
cdr3_length: 15
v_call: TRBV12-3/TRBV12-4
d_call: NA
j_call: TRBJ1-2
cdr3_nt: TGTGCCAGCAGTTTCTGGGGGGCTGAGGACTATGGCTACACCTTC
cdr3_aa: CASSFWGAEDYGYTF

clone_size: NA
cdr3_length: 15
v_call: TRBV30
d_call: NA
j_call: TRBJ1-6
cdr3_nt: TGTGCCTGGAGTCTACGCGGGGGGGATGATTCACCCCTCCACTTT
cdr3_aa: CAWSLRGGDDSPLHF

clone_size: NA
cdr3_length: 15
v_call: TRBV7-2
d_call: TRBD2
j_call: TRBJ2-3
cdr3_nt: TGTGCCAGCAGGATTAGCGGGGGGAGTAGGGGGACGCAGTATTTT
cdr3_aa: CASRISGGSRGTQYF

clone_size: many
cdr3_length: 15
v_call: TRBV12-3/TRBV12-4
d_call: TRBD2
j_call: TRBJ2-3
cdr3_nt: TGTGCCAGCACTCCGACTAGCCAAACCCGCGATACGCAGTATTTT
cdr3_aa: CASTPTSQTRDTQYF

clone_size: few
cdr3_length: 15
v_call: TRBV7-9
d_call: NA
j_call: TRBJ2-1
cdr3_nt: TGTGCCAGCAGCTTAGTACCTCGCGGCTACAATGAGCAGTTCTTC
cdr3_aa: CASSLVPRGYNEQFF

clone_size: NA
cdr3_length: 16
v_call: TRBV5-1
d_call: TRBD2
j_call: TRBJ2-1
cdr3_nt: TGCGCCAGCAGCTCTAGCGGGAGGGCAGTGGACAATGAGCAGTTCTTC
cdr3_aa: CASSSSGRAVDNEQFF

clone_size: many
cdr3_length: 14
v_call: TRBV7-2
d_call: NA
j_call: TRBJ2-7
cdr3_nt: TGTGCCAGCAGCTTAGCTAGCGGACAATACGAGCAGTACTTC
cdr3_aa: CASSLASGQYEQYF

clone_size: NA
cdr3_length: 15
v_call: TRBV2
d_call: NA
j_call: TRBJ1-3
cdr3_nt: TGTGCCAGCAGTGGGTCGGGAAACTCTGGAAACACCATATATTTT
cdr3_aa: CASSGSGNSGNTIYF

clone_size: few
cdr3_length: 15
v_call: TRBV7-9
d_call: NA
j_call: TRBJ2-1
cdr3_nt: TGTGCCAGCATCAAGGGATCTGACGGTAACAATGAGCAGTTCTTC
cdr3_aa: CASIKGSDGNNEQFF

clone_size: NA
cdr3_length: 12
v_call: TRBV29-1
d_call: NA
j_call: TRBJ2-7
cdr3_nt: TGCAGCGTTGAATTTGGTTCCTACGAGCAGTACTTC
cdr3_aa: CSVEFGSYEQYF

clone_size: few
cdr3_length: 14
v_call: TRBV20-1
d_call: NA
j_call: TRBJ1-1
cdr3_nt: TGCAGTGCTAGAGATCCGGGACGGAACACTGAAGCTTTCTTT
cdr3_aa: CSARDPGRNTEAFF

clone_size: few
cdr3_length: 15
v_call: TRBV28
d_call: TRBD1
j_call: TRBJ1-2
cdr3_nt: TGTGCCAGCAGTCCCGTCCACAGGGGGCAAGGAGGCTACACCTTC
cdr3_aa: CASSPVHRGQGGYTF

clone_size: few
cdr3_length: 16
v_call: TRBV15
d_call: NA
j_call: TRBJ2-2
cdr3_nt: TGTGCCACCAGCAGAGTGGCCGGGATGAACACCGGGGAGCTGTTTTTT
cdr3_aa: CATSRVAGMNTGELFF

clone_size: few
cdr3_length: 16
v_call: TRBV6-2/TRBV6-3
d_call: TRBD1
j_call: TRBJ1-6
cdr3_nt: TGTGCCAGCAGTTACTCCGCAGGGGGACATTCTTCACCCCTCCACTTT
cdr3_aa: CASSYSAGGHSSPLHF

clone_size: NA
cdr3_length: 18
v_call: TRBV4-3
d_call: NA
j_call: TRBJ2-7
cdr3_nt: TGCGCCAGCAGCCAAGCTGAAAGTGGGGTAACGAGCTCCTACGAGCAGTACTTC
cdr3_aa: CASSQAESGVTSSYEQYF

clone_size: few
cdr3_length: 16
v_call: TRBV27
d_call: TRBD2
j_call: TRBJ2-5
cdr3_nt: TGTGCCAGCAGTCCCTGGACTAGCGGGAGGTGGGAGACCCAGTACTTC
cdr3_aa: CASSPWTSGRWETQYF

clone_size: NA
cdr3_length: 15
v_call: TRBV30
d_call: TRBD2
j_call: TRBJ2-3
cdr3_nt: TGTGCCTGGAGTGTACTAGCGGCAAGCACAGATACGCAGTATTTT
cdr3_aa: CAWSVLAASTDTQYF

clone_size: many
cdr3_length: 13
v_call: TRBV28
d_call: NA
j_call: TRBJ2-7
cdr3_nt: TGTGCCAGCAGCCCTGCGGGGTCCTACGAGCAGTACTTC
cdr3_aa: CASSPAGSYEQYF

clone_size: NA
cdr3_length: 16
v_call: TRBV3-1
d_call: NA
j_call: TRBJ1-2
cdr3_nt: TGTGCCAGCAGCCCCACGTGGGGAAAAGCTAACTATGGCTACACCTTC
cdr3_aa: CASSPTWGKANYGYTF

clone_size: few
cdr3_length: 14
v_call: TRBV30
d_call: TRBD1
j_call: TRBJ2-7
cdr3_nt: TGTGCCTGGGGCCGGGACAGGGTTTCTTACGAGCAGTACTTC
cdr3_aa: CAWGRDRVSYEQYF

clone_size: few
cdr3_length: 19
v_call: TRBV4-1
d_call: TRBD2
j_call: TRBJ2-3
cdr3_nt: TGCGCCAGCAGCCAAGAAAGGAGCGGGGGGCGTTACTTCGGAGATACGCAGTATTTT
cdr3_aa: CASSQERSGGRYFGDTQYF

clone_size: many
cdr3_length: 15
v_call: TRBV12-3/TRBV12-4
d_call: NA
j_call: TRBJ1-2
cdr3_nt: TGTGCCAGCAGCCCCTTGCGCGGTGTCGATTATGGCTACACCTTC
cdr3_aa: CASSPLRGVDYGYTF

clone_size: NA
cdr3_length: 13
v_call: TRBV20-1
d_call: NA
j_call: TRBJ2-7
cdr3_nt: TGCAGTGCTAGCGACGGGAGCTCCTACGAGCAGTACTTC
cdr3_aa: CSASDGSSYEQYF